This TCR beta chain was identified in a study of a mutant IDH1 vaccine in newly diagnosed glioma. Study-level background: Vaccinations were initiated 4-6 weeks following radiotherapy alone, or were given together with temozolomide cycles. Study outcomes and limitations: Immune responses arising from the vaccine appeared in just under 95% of patients.

Clones were read by immunoSEQ multiplex PCR, and TCRdb kept only the in-frame ones, dropping some. This sample has tens of thousands of clones; approximately 90% occur once, and the top ten carry roughly 2.8%. Regarding this clone: Its antigen remains unidentified.

The CDR3 contains 15 residues. Trimming removed 0 bases from V and 4 bases from J, with 10 bases in between. Looked up from germline, CDR1 is SGDLS and CDR2 is YYNGEE. Stated time point: week 5, during vaccination. The investigators gave 300 ug of mutant IDH1 20-mer peptide in each vaccine dose, together with topical imiquimod. Sequenced here: PBMCs, sampled from a glioma patient whose treatment included an IDH1 peptide vaccine. The chain links TRBV9 to TRBJ2-2; the D gene is possibly TRBD2 (5 bases). This sequence originates from a man aged 50 to 59 with glioma. The CDR3, as DNA: TGTGCCAGCAGCGTAGTGGGGAGTGGCACCGGGGAGCTGTTTTTT. This gives the protein CASSVVGSGTGELFF.